This TCR beta chain was found in a study of neurological immune-mediated disorders (dated by TCRdb to about 2019). Regarding the research as a whole: Using UMI-based sequencing, the study compared peripheral blood TCR-beta repertoires from patients with HTLV-I-associated myelopathy (HAM/TSP), patients with multiple sclerosis, and healthy controls. Alongside PBMC samples, the set of 106 TCR-beta libraries contained longitudinal samples, technical triplicates, and paired CD4+ and CD8+ T-cell subsets that had been sorted. Each longitudinal HAM/TSP and healthy donor was sampled at 3 time-points spaced at roughly 3-40 month intervals. The cohort was made up of 68 subjects, consisting of roughly 15 HAM/TSP patients, about 35 multiple sclerosis patients and around 20 healthy controls.

The germline V gene yields KGHSH for CDR1 and LQKENI for CDR2. From its cysteine to its phenylalanine, the CDR3 spans 14 amino acids. CDR3 DNA is the only sequence kept; it has 42 bases, read in frame from the first base. V and J are truncated by 4 bases and 3 bases respectively, leaving an intervening sequence of 12 bases. What the research found in general, with its limitations: No identical CDR3 amino acid sequences were found to be shared among expanded clones across subjects, suggesting that TCR-beta repertoires were private in all groups. TCR clonal expansion was highest in HAM/TSP patients and lowest in MS patients, with MS patients falling below even healthy controls.

To synthesize cDNA, template-switch 5'RACE was performed with a primer carrying a 10-nucleotide random unique molecular identifier so that each TCR transcript was tagged. Every sequencing run yielded over 170 million TCR-beta sequences covering 15-18 subjects. Total RNA was extracted with the RNeasy kit. TCR-beta VDJ regions were amplified with primers for the TCR constant region and the 5'RACE anchor, using the KAPA Real-time Library Amplification kit. Sample indexes and Illumina adaptors were added in a first PCR, after which library yield was increased in a second PCR. After Ampure bead purification, the roughly 650 bp TCR product was size-selected on a 2% E-gel SizeSelection system. Library quality was checked on a Bioanalyzer, concentration was measured with Qubit, and libraries were quantified with the Kapa Library Quantification kit before pooling. An Illumina HiSeq 2500 was used to sequence the libraries paired-end at 2 x 150 bp. To increase sequence diversity, about 25-30% phiX was spiked into each library pool. In the source study's methods: The UMI-based MiGEC pipeline processed quality-filtered reads and removed over 80% of raw TCR sequences during error correction. IMGT germline references were used for alignment of VDJ genes, and clonotypes were defined by a unique CDR3 amino acid sequence together with V-J genes. VDJtools evaluated clonal expansion, Shannon diversity and CDR3 relatedness (CalcPairwiseDistances, ClusterSamples); CLCbio workbench built phylogenetic trees. A clone was classed as expanded if it had 8 or more unique UMIs, a cutoff based on coefficient-of-variation modelling across technical triplicates. TCRdb reanalyzed the raw reads on its own, using fastp at Q25 for trimming and MiXCR for clone calling, and kept in-frame beta chains. Each CDR3 protein gets just one entry, which takes the most common genes and DNA from the rows behind it. The V and J calls here are based on TCRdb, not the publication. A total of around 69,000 distinct CDR3 sequences appear in this sample, roughly a tenth of them only once. The ten largest clones take up approximately 9.5% of the sample.

The time point label here, explained by the study, means: longitudinal time-point 1 (baseline). The healthy controls were volunteers from a blood bank in Maryland, USA. For the unsorted PBMC libraries, 2 million PBMCs were stored in RNAlater at -80 degrees C until RNA extraction and were used to generate the libraries. Peripheral blood was subjected to Ficoll-Hypaque density gradient centrifugation to isolate PBMCs, which were then cryopreserved in liquid nitrogen. The table lists this clonotype with a few counts. Its target antigen remains unknown. Base quality data are lacking; no much larger clone is found one base away.

This TCR was recovered from a man aged 25-40 years in good health. The specimen sequenced was PBMCs. In this chain, TRBV18 is recombined with TRBJ1-2; no D gene can be assigned with confidence. The CDR3 protein: CASSLTAADYGYTF. The DNA is TGTGCCAGCTCACTTACAGCTGCTGACTATGGCTACACCTTC.